What follows is one TCR beta chain and its context. Original processing notes: Estimation of nucleated cell counts relied on the amplification of reference gene primers. Sequencing used immunoSEQ multiplex PCR; TCRdb keeps in-frame clones, though not all of them. Clone size and the V and J calls come from that table; the DNA yielded D and trimming. The data contain 120,000 to 150,000 clones, 82% of them singletons. This sample is part of a study of blood T cell repertoires in COVID-19. Trimming removed 6 bases at V and 6 bases at J, with 17 bases between. CDR3 size: 14 residues. Germline assignment: CDR1 SGHAT and CDR2 FQNNGV.

The sequencing input was peripheral blood. This sequence originates from a woman older than 75 with acute or convalescent COVID-19. The chain employs TRBV11-2 and TRBJ1-2; D is possibly TRBD1 (6 bases). The CDR3 sequence is CASRLQGTWNGYTF. The CDR3 nucleotides are TGTGCCAGCAGGTTACAGGGTACGTGGAATGGCTACACCTTC.